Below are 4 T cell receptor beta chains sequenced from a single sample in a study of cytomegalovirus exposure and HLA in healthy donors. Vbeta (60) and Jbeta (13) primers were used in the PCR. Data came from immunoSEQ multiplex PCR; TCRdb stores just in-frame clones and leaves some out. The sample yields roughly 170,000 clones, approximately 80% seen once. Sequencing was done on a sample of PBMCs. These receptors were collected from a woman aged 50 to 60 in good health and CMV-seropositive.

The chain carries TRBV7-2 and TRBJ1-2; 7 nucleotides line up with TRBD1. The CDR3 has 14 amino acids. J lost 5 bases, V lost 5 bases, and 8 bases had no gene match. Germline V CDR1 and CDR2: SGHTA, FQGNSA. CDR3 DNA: TGTGCCAGCAGCCTTGACAGGGCATATTATGGCTACACCTTC. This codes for CASSLDRAYYGYTF.

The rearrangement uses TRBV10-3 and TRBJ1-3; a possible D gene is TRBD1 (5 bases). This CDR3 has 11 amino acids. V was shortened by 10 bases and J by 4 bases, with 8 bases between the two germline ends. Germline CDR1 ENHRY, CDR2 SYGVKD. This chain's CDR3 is CATGSGNTIYF. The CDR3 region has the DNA TGTGCCACAGGGTCGGGAAACACCATATATTTT.

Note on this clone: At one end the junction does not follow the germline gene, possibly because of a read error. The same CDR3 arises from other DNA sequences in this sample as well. CDR3 protein: CASSGQVNEAFF. As DNA, the CDR3 is TGCGCCAGCAGTGGACAGGTTAACGAAGCTTTCTTT. The chain uses TRBV6-5 and TRBJ1-1, with 7 bases lining up with TRBD1. CDR3 size: 12 residues. Germline loops: CDR1 MNHEY, CDR2 SVGAGI.

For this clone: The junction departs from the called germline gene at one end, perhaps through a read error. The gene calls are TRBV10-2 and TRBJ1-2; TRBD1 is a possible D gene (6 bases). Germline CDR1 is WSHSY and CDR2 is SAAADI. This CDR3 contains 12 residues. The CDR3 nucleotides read TGCGCCAGCGGTGACAGGTCTTATGGCTACACCTTC. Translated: CASGDRSYGYTF.